One TCR beta chain is described in this entry. The data were taken from a study of T cell responses to AZD1222 COVID-19 vaccine. Clones were sequenced by immunoSEQ multiplex PCR, and TCRdb holds only the in-frame ones, with some missing. There are about 140,000 clones in the sample; roughly 90% occur only once, and about 3% lies in the top ten. CDR1 and CDR2 from the germline V gene are SGHTA and FQGNSA. The CDR3 has 14 amino acids. J was trimmed by 5 bases and V by 5 bases; bases with no gene match: 6. J is TRBJ1-2 and V is TRBV7-2, with 9 nucleotides matching TRBD1. This sequence was found in an adult in good health. The sequencing here drew on peripheral blood, taken on day 0 of AZD1222 vaccination. The CDR3 loop reads CASSLGQGRYGYTF. DNA of the CDR3: TGTGCCAGCAGCCTAGGACAGGGGAGGTATGGCTACACCTTC.